This T cell receptor beta chain originates from a study of cytomegalovirus exposure and HLA in healthy donors. Whole-study context: Later, an analysis reported that the 95 to 150 validation repertoires had used the same platform as the roughly 660 first-cohort repertoires.

These donors were members of the 120-subject validation cohort, a group separate from the approximately 700-subject first cohort. CDR1 and CDR2 (germline): SGHDN, FVKESK. V gave up 1 base and J gave up 0 bases, with 10 bases separating them. The CDR3 has 16 amino acids. Broader study findings: The study flagged 150 to 200 TCR beta chains as cytomegalovirus-associated. In a later analysis, first-cohort TCR clusters were found to tend to co-occur in the 130 or so validation repertoires.

Assay: immunoSEQ multiplex PCR; the TCRdb copy retains only in-frame clones and omits some. The sample yields some 140,000 clones, roughly nine tenths seen once. Points on this clone: Its target is not known.

The sequence was obtained from a man aged 18-30 years in good health and CMV-seronegative. Material for sequencing was PBMCs. The chain uses TRBV14 and TRBJ1-5; tentative D call: TRBD1 (5 bases). DNA of the CDR3: TGTGCCAGCAGCCAAGTGACAGCACTTAGCAATCAGCCCCAGCATTTT. Its translation is CASSQVTALSNQPQHF.